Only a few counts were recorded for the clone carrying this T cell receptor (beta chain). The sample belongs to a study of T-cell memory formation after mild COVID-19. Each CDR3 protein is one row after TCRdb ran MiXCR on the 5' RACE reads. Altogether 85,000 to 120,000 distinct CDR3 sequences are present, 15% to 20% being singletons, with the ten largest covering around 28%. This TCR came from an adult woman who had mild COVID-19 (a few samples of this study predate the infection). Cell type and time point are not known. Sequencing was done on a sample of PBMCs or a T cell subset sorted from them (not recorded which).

The CDR3 loop is CASSQEGVFSSYNEQFF. In DNA, the CDR3 is TGCGCCAGCAGCCAAGAAGGTGTCTTCAGCTCCTACAATGAGCAGTTCTTC. The gene calls are TRBV4-3 and TRBJ2-1, with D unclear. V was pared by 0 bases and J by 0 bases, with 12 bases between. CDR1 and CDR2 from the germline V gene are LGHNA and YSLEER. The CDR3 is 17 amino acids.